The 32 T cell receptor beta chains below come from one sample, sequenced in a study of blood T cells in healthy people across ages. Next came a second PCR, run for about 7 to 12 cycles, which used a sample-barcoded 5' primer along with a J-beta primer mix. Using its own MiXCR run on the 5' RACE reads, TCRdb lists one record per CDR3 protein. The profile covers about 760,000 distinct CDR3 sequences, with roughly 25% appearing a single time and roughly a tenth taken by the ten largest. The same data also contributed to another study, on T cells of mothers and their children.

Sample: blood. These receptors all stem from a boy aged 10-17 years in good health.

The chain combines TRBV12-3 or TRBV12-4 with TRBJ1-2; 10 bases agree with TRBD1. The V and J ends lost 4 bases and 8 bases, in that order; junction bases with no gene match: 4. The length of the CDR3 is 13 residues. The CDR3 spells CASSSGTGEGYTF. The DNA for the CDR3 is TGTGCCAGCAGTTCAGGGACAGGGGAAGGCTACACCTTC.

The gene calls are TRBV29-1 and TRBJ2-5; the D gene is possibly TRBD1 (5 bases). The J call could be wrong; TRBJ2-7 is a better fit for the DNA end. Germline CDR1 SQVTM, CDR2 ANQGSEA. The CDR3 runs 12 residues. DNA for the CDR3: TGCAGCGTTGTTCAGGGATCCTACGAGCAGTACTTC. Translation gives CSVVQGSYEQYF.

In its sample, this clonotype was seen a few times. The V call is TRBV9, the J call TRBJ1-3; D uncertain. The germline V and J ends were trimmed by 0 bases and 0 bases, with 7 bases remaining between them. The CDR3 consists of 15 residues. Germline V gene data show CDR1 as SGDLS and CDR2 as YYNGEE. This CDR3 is CASSVAQFSGNTIYF. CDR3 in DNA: TGTGCCAGCAGCGTAGCACAGTTCTCTGGAAACACCATATATTTT.

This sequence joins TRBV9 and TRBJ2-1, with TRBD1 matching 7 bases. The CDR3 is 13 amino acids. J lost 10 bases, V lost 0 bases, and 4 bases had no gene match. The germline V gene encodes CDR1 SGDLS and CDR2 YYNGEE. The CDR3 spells CASSVGTGPEQFF. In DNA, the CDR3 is TGTGCCAGCAGCGTAGGGACAGGCCCCGAGCAGTTCTTC.

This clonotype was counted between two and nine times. This CDR3 is CSARAPLGGDSYEQYF. The CDR3 DNA follows: TGCAGTGCTAGAGCACCCCTTGGCGGGGACTCCTACGAGCAGTACTTC. The chain joins TRBV20-1 to TRBJ2-7, with TRBD2 as a possible D gene (6 bases). Looked up from germline, CDR1 is DFQATT and CDR2 is SNEGSKA (reference sequence). The CDR3 contains 16 residues. Deletions cut 1 base from V and 0 bases from J, with 16 bases between.

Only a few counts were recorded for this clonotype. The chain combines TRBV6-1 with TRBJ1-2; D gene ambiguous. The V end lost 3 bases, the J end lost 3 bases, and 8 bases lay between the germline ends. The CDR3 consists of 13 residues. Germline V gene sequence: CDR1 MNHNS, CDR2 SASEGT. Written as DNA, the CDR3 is TGTGCCAGCAGTGAGGCCGGGGACTATGGCTACACCTTC. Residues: CASSEAGDYGYTF.

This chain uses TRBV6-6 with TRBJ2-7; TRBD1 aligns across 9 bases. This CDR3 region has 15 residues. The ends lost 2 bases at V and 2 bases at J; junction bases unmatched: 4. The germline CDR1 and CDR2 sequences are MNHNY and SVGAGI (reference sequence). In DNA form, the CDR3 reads TGTGCCAGCAGTTACACGACAGGGGGGCCCTACGAGCAGTACTTC. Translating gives CASSYTTGGPYEQYF.

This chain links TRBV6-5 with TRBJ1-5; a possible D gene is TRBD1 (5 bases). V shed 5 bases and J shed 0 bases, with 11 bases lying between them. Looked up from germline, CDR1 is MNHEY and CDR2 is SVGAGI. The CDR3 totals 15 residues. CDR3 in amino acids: CASSQGFYSNQPQHF. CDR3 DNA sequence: TGTGCCAGCAGTCAGGGTTTCTATAGCAATCAGCCCCAGCATTTT.

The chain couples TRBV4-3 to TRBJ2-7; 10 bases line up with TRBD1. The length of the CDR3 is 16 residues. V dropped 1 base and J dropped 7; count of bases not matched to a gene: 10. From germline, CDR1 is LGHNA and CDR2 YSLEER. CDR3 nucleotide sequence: TGCGCCAGCAGCCAAGCCTTCTCGACAGGGGGCGGGGAGCAGTACTTC. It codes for CASSQAFSTGGGEQYF.

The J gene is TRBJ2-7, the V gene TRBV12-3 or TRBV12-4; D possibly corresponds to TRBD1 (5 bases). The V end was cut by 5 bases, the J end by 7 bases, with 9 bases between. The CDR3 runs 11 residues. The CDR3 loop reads CASSRGQEQYF. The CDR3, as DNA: TGTGCCAGCAGTCGCGGACAAGAGCAGTACTTC.

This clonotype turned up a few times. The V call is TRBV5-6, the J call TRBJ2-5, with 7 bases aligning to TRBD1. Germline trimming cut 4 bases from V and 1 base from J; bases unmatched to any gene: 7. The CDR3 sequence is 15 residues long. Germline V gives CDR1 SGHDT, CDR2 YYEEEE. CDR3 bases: TGTGCCAGCAGCGTACCAGGGGGTGGCCAAGAGACCCAGTACTTC. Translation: CASSVPGGGQETQYF.

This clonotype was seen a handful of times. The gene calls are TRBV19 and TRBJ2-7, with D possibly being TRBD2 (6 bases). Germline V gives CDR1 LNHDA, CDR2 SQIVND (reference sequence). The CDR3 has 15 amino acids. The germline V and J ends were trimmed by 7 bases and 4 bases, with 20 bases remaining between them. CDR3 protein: CASTWRDSGPYEQYF. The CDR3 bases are TGTGCCAGTACATGGCGTGATAGCGGACCTTACGAGCAGTACTTC.

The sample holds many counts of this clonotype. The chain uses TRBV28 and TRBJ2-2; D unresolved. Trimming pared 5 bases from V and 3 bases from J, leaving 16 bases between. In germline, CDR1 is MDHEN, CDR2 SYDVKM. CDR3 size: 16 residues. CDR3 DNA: TGTGCCAGCAGTCTAGGTTCGGCCGGTTACACCGGGGAGCTGTTTTTT. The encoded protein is CASSLGSAGYTGELFF.

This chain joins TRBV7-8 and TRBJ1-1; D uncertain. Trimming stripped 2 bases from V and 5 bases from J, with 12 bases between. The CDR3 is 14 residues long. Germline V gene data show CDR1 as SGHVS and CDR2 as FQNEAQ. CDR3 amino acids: CASSLTGLGTEAFF. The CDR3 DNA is TGTGCCAGCAGCTTAACCGGGTTGGGTACTGAAGCTTTCTTT.

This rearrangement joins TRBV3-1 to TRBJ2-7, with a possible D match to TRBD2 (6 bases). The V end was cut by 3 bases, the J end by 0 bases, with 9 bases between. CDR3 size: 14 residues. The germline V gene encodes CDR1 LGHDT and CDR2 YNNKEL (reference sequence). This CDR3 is CASSHSGLSYEQYF. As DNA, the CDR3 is TGTGCCAGCAGCCACTCGGGACTCTCCTACGAGCAGTACTTC.

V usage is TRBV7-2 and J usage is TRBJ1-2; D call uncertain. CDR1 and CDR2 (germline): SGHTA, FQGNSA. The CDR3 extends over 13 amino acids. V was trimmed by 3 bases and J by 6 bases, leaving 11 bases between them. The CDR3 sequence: CASSLAEGNGYTF. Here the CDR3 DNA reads TGTGCCAGCAGCTTGGCGGAGGGTAATGGCTACACCTTC.

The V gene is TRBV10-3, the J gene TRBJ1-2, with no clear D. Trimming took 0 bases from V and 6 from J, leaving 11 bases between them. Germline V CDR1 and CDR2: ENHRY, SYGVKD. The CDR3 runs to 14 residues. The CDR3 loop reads CAISESETVDGYTF. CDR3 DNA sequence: TGTGCCATCAGTGAGTCTGAAACAGTTGATGGCTACACCTTC.

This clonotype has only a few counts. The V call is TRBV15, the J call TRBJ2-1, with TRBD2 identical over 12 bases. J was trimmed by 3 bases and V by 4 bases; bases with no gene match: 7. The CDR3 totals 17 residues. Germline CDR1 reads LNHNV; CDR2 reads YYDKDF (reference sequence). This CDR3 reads CATSTRTSGKLYNEQFF. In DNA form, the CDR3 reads TGTGCCACCAGCACCCGGACTAGCGGGAAGCTCTACAATGAGCAGTTCTTC.

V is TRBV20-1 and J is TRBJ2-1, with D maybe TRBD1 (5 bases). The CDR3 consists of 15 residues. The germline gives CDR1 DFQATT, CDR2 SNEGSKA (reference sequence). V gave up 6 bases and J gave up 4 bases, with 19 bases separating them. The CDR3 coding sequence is TGCAGTGCACCGAAGGGGTTGGGTGTGTACAATGAGCAGTTCTTC. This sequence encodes CSAPKGLGVYNEQFF.

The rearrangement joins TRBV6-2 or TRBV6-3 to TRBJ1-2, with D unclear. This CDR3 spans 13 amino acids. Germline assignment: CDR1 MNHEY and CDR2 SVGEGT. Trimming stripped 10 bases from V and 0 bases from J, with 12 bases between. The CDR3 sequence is CAISGDTNYGYTF. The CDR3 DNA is TGTGCCATCTCCGGAGACACTAACTATGGCTACACCTTC.

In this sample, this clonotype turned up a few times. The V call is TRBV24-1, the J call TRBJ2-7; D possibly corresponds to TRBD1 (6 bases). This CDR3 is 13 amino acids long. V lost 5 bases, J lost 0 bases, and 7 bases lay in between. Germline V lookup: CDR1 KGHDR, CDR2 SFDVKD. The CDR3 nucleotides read TGTGCCACCAGTGGGGACAACTCCTACGAGCAGTACTTC. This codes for CATSGDNSYEQYF.

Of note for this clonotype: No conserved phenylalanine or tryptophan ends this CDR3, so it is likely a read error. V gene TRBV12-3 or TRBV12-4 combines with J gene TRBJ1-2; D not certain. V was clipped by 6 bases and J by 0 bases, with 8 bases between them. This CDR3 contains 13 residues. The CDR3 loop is CASRPGANYGYTL. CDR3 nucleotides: TGTGCCAGCAGACCCGGAGCTAACTATGGCTACACCCTC.

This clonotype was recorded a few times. The CDR3 here is CASSPWRNEQFF. CDR3 coding DNA: TGTGCCAGCAGCCCCTGGCGGAATGAGCAGTTCTTC. The chain is built from TRBV12-3 or TRBV12-4 and TRBJ2-5; D is unclear. The tail of the sequence fits TRBJ2-1 better, so the J call may be wrong. The CDR3 extends over 12 amino acids.

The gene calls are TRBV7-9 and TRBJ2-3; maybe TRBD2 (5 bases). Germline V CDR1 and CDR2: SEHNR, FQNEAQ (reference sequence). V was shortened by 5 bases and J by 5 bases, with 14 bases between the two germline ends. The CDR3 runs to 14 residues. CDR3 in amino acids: CASSHPMAGDTQYF. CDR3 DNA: TGTGCCAGCAGCCACCCAATGGCGGGAGATACGCAGTATTTT. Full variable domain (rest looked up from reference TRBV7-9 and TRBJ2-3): DTGVSQNPRHKITKRGQNVTFRCDPISEHNRLYWYRQTLGQGPEFLTYFQNEAQLEKSRLLSDRFSAERPKGSFSTLEIQRTEQGDSAMYLCASSHPMAGDTQYFGPGTRLTVL.

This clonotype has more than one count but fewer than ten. As DNA, the CDR3 is TGCGCCAGCAGCTTGGATCTGGGAACACCCTACGAGCAGTACTTC. Its translation is CASSLDLGTPYEQYF. The chain is built from TRBV5-1 and TRBJ2-7, with D uncertain. Trimming shortened V by 0 bases and J by 2 bases, and 12 bases separated the two germline ends. Germline lookup yields CDR1 SGHRS and CDR2 YFSETQ. CDR3 length equals 15 residues.

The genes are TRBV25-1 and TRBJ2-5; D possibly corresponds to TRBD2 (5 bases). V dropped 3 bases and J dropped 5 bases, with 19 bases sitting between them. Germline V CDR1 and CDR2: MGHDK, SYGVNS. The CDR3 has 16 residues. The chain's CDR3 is CASSDSGSYWWETQYF. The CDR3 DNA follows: TGTGCCAGCAGTGATTCGGGGTCCTATTGGTGGGAGACCCAGTACTTC.

This CDR3 is CASSSGEEETQYF. DNA of the CDR3: TGTGCCAGCAGCTCAGGGGAGGAAGAGACCCAGTACTTC. This rearrangement joins TRBV7-8 to TRBJ2-5, with D perhaps assigned TRBD1 or TRBD2 (6 bases each). The V gene lost 4 bases and the J gene lost 3 bases, with 9 bases spanning the gap. The CDR3 runs to 13 residues. Germline V gene lookup returns CDR1 SGHVS and CDR2 FQNEAQ.

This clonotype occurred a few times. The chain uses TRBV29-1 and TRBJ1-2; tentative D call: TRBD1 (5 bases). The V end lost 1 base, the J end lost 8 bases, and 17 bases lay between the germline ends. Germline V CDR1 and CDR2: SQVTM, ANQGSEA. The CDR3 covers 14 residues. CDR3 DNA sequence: TGCAGCGTTGAAGTATCAGGGCCCGTTTGGGGCTACACCTTC. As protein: CSVEVSGPVWGYTF.

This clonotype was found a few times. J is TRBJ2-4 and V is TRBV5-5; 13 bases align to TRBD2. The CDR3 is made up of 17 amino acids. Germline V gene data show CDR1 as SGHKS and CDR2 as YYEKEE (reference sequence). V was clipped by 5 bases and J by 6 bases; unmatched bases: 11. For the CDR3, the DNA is TGTGCCAGCAGTATGGGATCGGGACTAGCGGGACTAAACATTCAGTACTTC. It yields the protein CASSMGSGLAGLNIQYF.

CDR3 loop: CASSLSGARETQYF. CDR3 sequence (DNA): TGTGCCAGCAGCTTGTCCGGGGCTAGGGAGACCCAGTACTTC. The chain joins TRBV5-4 to TRBJ2-5; TRBD1 or TRBD2 may be the D gene (5 bases each). V lost 1 base, J lost 5 bases, and 12 bases lay in between. This CDR3 region has 14 residues. Germline-derived CDR1 and CDR2 are SGHNT and YYREEE (reference sequence).

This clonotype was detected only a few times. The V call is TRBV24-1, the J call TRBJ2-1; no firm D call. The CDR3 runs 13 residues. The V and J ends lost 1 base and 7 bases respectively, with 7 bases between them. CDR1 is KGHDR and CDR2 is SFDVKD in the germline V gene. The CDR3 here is CATSDLQRNEQFF. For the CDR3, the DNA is TGTGCCACCAGTGATTTACAGCGAAATGAGCAGTTCTTC.

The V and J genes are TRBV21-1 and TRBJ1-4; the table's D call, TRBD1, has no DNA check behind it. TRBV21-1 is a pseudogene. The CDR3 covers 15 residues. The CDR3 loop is CASSMGQARGEKLFF. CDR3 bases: TGTGCCAGCAGCATGGGACAGGCCCGGGGTGAAAAACTGTTTTTT.